This T cell receptor beta chain was identified in a study of tumor-infiltrating lymphocytes in localized non-small cell lung cancer. Study details: Several tumor histologies, both smoking statuses, and some post-neoadjuvant chemotherapy samples were included. Whole-study results and caveats: Technical variation could not be separated from intratumor heterogeneity here.

Using immunoSEQ multiplex PCR, the repertoire was profiled, and TCRdb retains in-frame clones only, with some absent. The top ten hold about 19% of the sample, which has some 15,000 clones, 80% to 90% seen once. Trimming cost V 5 bases and J 16 bases, with 23 bases left between them. The CDR3 length is 14 residues. Germline CDR1 and CDR2: MDHEN and SYDVKM. With regard to this clone: Its antigen is as yet unknown.

This sequence was found in a human donor with non-small cell lung cancer. The sample taken for sequencing was lung tumor tissue. The V and J genes are TRBV28 and TRBJ1-4; D unresolved. The CDR3 sequence is CASSGGGEGSLGFF. The CDR3 coding sequence is TGTGCCAGCAGTGGCGGTGGCGAGGGCTCCCTAGGGTTTTTT.